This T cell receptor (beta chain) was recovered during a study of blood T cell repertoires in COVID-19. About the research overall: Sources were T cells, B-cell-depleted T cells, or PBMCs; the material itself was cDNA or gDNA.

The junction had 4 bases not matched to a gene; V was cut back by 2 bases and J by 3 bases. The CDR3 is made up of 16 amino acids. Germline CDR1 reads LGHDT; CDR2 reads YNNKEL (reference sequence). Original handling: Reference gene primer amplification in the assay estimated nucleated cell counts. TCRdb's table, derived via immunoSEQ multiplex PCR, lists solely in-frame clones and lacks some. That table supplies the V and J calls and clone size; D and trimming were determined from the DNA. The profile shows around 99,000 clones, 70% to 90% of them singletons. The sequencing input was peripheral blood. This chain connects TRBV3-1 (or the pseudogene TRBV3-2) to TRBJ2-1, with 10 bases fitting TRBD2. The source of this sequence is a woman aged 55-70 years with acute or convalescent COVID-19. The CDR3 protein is CASSQSLAGFYNEQFF. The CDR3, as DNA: TGTGCCAGCAGCCAATCACTAGCGGGGTTCTACAATGAGCAGTTCTTC.